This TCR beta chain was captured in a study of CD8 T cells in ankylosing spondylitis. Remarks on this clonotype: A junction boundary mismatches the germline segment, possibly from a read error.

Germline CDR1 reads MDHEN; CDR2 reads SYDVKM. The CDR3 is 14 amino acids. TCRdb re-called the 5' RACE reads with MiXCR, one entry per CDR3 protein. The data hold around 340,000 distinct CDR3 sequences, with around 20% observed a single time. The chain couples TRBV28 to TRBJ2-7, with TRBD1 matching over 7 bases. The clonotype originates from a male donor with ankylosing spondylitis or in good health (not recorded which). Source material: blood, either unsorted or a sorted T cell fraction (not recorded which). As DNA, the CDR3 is TGTGCCAGCGGGCTGTGGACAGGCGATTACGAGGAGTACTTC. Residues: CASGLWTGDYEEYF.